The next 27 T cell receptor beta chains were all read from a single sample in a study of technical replicates of blood from a handful of donors. The repertoire was sequenced with immunoSEQ multiplex PCR; TCRdb's copy has only in-frame clones and lacks some. The table lists approximately 82,000 clones, 90% to 95% of them singletons. Sample: T cells isolated from PBMCs. These receptors all stem from a human donor in good health.

V is TRBV18 and J is TRBJ1-5, with TRBD1 as a possible D gene (5 bases). The germline CDR1 and CDR2 sequences are KGHSH and LQKENI. V was cut by 3 bases and J by 4 bases, with 13 bases left in between. This CDR3 contains 15 residues. CDR3 region: CASSPLDDSNQPQHF. CDR3 coding DNA: TGTGCCAGCTCACCCCTAGATGACAGTAATCAGCCCCAGCATTTT.

The chain links TRBV15 to TRBJ2-7; 8 nucleotides align to TRBD2. Losses at the gene ends were 2 bases for V and 4 bases for J; bases not matched to a gene: 13. There are 17 residues in the CDR3. The V gene's germline CDR1 is LNHNV and CDR2 YYDKDF (reference sequence). CDR3 nucleotide sequence: TGTGCCACCAGCAGATTCGCTAGCGGGTCAACCCCTTACGAGCAGTACTTC. Protein: CATSRFASGSTPYEQYF. The variable domain in full, with the rest retrieved from reference TRBV15 and TRBJ2-7, is DAMVIQNPRYQVTQFGKPVTLSCSQTLNHNVMYWYQQKSSQAPKLLFHYYDKDFNNEADTPDNFQSRRPNTSFCFLDIRSPGLGDTAMYLCATSRFASGSTPYEQYFGPGTRLTVT.

The rearrangement uses TRBV29-1 and TRBJ2-1, with TRBD2 identical over 7 bases. The CDR3 covers 15 residues. V lost 1 base and J lost 4; bases outside the gene matches: 7. Germline lookup yields CDR1 SQVTM and CDR2 ANQGSEA. This CDR3 reads CSVEGEGNVYNEQFF. The CDR3 DNA sequence: TGCAGCGTTGAAGGGGAGGGGAACGTTTACAATGAGCAGTTCTTC.

The chain carries TRBV28 and TRBJ2-7; 7 nucleotides align to TRBD1. Germline CDR1 and CDR2: MDHEN and SYDVKM. J lost 2 bases, V lost 6 bases, and 10 bases had no gene match. This CDR3 is 15 amino acids long. The CDR3 coding sequence is TGTGCCAGCAGCTTTACCGGGACAGCCACCTACGAGCAGTACTTC. This codes for CASSFTGTATYEQYF.

The genes are TRBV21-1 and TRBJ2-2; the tabulated D call, TRBD2, remains unverified against the DNA. TRBV21-1 is a documented pseudogene. The length of the CDR3 is 20 residues. CDR3 sequence reads: CASSKDPGLSVQWDTGELFF. CDR3 bases: TGTGCCAGCAGCAAAGATCCGGGACTTAGCGTTCAGTGGGACACCGGGGAGCTGTTTTTT.

The V call is TRBV27, the J call TRBJ2-5; TRBD1 matches at 7 bases. J was trimmed by 1 base and V by 5 bases; bases with no gene match: 10. The CDR3 has 16 amino acids. CDR1 MNHEY and CDR2 SMNVEV come from the germline V gene (reference sequence). CDR3 nucleotide sequence: TGTGCCAGCAGTCCGATGAGGACAGGTACCCAAGAGACCCAGTACTTC. Translating it yields CASSPMRTGTQETQYF.

V usage is TRBV5-4 and J usage is TRBJ1-5, with D unclear. The CDR3 spans 15 residues. Trimming pared 0 bases from V and 4 bases from J, leaving 11 bases between. Germline V gives CDR1 SGHNT, CDR2 YYREEE (reference sequence). The CDR3 DNA reads as TGTGCCAGCAGCTTGGCCGGGAGTGGAAATCAGCCCCAGCATTTT. Translation: CASSLAGSGNQPQHF.

The chain joins TRBV10-3 to TRBJ2-5, with a tentative D call TRBD2 (5 bases). Germline CDR1 reads ENHRY; CDR2 reads SYGVKD. Trimming pared 8 bases from V and 2 bases from J, leaving 12 bases between. The CDR3 runs to 13 residues. The CDR3 reads CAIGGRGQETQYF. CDR3 in DNA: TGTGCCATCGGAGGCCGGGGACAAGAGACCCAGTACTTC.

The chain employs TRBV2 and TRBJ2-7, with D perhaps matching TRBD1 (5 bases). Germline CDR1 is SNHLY and CDR2 is FYNNEI. The V end was cut by 3 bases, the J end by 0 bases, with 9 bases between. CDR3 length: 14 residues. CDR3: CASSDRASSYEQYF. CDR3 DNA sequence: TGTGCCAGCAGTGACAGGGCTAGCTCCTACGAGCAGTACTTC.

This chain connects TRBV28 to TRBJ2-1; D is unclear. Trimming removed 3 bases at V and 7 bases at J, with 7 bases between. There are 12 residues in the CDR3. Germline CDR1 and CDR2: MDHEN and SYDVKM. The CDR3: CASSFALNEQFF. CDR3 coding DNA: TGTGCCAGCAGTTTTGCCCTAAATGAGCAGTTCTTC. The whole variable domain, filled in from reference TRBV28 and TRBJ2-1, reads DVKVTQSSRYLVKRTGEKVFLECVQDMDHENMFWYRQDPGLGLRLIYFSYDVKMKEKGDIPEGYSVSREKKERFSLILESASTNQTSMYLCASSFALNEQFFGPGTRLTVL.

The rearrangement uses TRBV7-9 and TRBJ2-1; no clear D gene. The V gene's germline CDR1 is SEHNR and CDR2 FQNEAQ (reference sequence). This CDR3 region has 17 residues. V was clipped by 4 bases and J by 0 bases, with 16 bases between them. CDR3 protein: CASSSYSSRSSYNEQFF. The CDR3 nucleotides are TGTGCCAGCAGCTCCTACTCCTCCCGGAGCTCCTACAATGAGCAGTTCTTC.

This chain joins TRBV5-6 and TRBJ1-2; TRBD1 aligns across 10 bases. This CDR3 spans 16 amino acids. CDR1 is SGHDT, CDR2 YYEEEE, per germline. V trimming: 0 bases; J trimming: 8 bases; junction bases outside the gene matches: 10. In DNA, the CDR3 is TGTGCCAGCAGCTTGGTAGAGGGACAGGGGACCGGGGGCTACACCTTC. It specifies CASSLVEGQGTGGYTF.

This clone was observed once. The chain's CDR3 is CSVEVAGSGSQYF. The DNA of the CDR3 is TGCAGCGTTGAGGTGGCAGGAAGCGGGTCCCAGTACTTC. This sequence joins TRBV29-1 and TRBJ2-5, with D perhaps matching TRBD2 (6 bases). CDR3 length equals 13 residues. V lost 3 bases to trimming and J lost 9 bases, with 17 bases between them. From germline, CDR1 is SQVTM and CDR2 ANQGSEA.

The chain employs TRBV4-2 and TRBJ2-3; TRBD2 matches at 11 bases. The V segment lost 4 bases and the J segment 3 bases; nucleotides outside the gene matches: 3. There are 15 residues in the CDR3. CDR1 and CDR2 (germline): LGHNA, YNFKEQ. In DNA, the CDR3 is TGTGCCAGCAGCCCCGGGACTAGCGGAACAGATACGCAGTATTTT. It encodes CASSPGTSGTDTQYF.

In its sample, this clone was seen a few times. The sample holds other DNA sequences that translate to the same CDR3. The chain joins TRBV19 to TRBJ1-2; 7 bases match TRBD1. Germline lookup yields CDR1 LNHDA and CDR2 SQIVND (reference sequence). This CDR3 comprises 13 residues. V gave up 7 bases and J gave up 4 bases; unmatched junction bases: 6. CDR3 sequence: CASTLAGGYGYTF. Written as DNA, the CDR3 is TGTGCCAGTACCCTGGCAGGGGGCTATGGCTACACCTTC.

The chain recombines TRBV9 with TRBJ2-5, with D perhaps TRBD2 (6 bases). V was cut by 0 bases and J by 7 bases, with 13 bases left in between. Germline V lookup: CDR1 SGDLS, CDR2 YYNGEE. CDR3 length equals 14 residues. In DNA, the CDR3 is TGTGCCAGCAGCGTAGGGGGGGTTCGGGGGACCCAGTACTTC. Translation gives CASSVGGVRGTQYF.

The CDR3 sequence: CASSARTALSNQPQHF. The CDR3 bases are TGTGCCAGCAGTGCTCGGACAGCACTTAGCAATCAGCCCCAGCATTTT. This chain uses TRBV6-1 with TRBJ1-5, with D possibly being TRBD1 (6 bases). This CDR3 comprises 16 residues. V was cut by 4 bases and J by 0 bases, with 13 bases left in between. Germline V CDR1 and CDR2: MNHNS, SASEGT.

The gene calls are TRBV7-9 and TRBJ2-1; a weak D match, TRBD1 (5 bases). V lost 2 bases and J 8 bases, leaving 19 bases between the germline ends. This CDR3 contains 16 residues. CDR1 is SEHNR and CDR2 is FQNEAQ in the germline V gene (reference sequence). CDR3 amino acids: CASSLSGRAVSDEQFF. CDR3 DNA: TGTGCCAGCAGCTTAAGTGGCAGGGCGGTGAGCGATGAGCAGTTCTTC.

The J gene is TRBJ2-6, the V gene TRBV27; D is perhaps TRBD2 (6 bases). This CDR3 has 17 amino acids. Germline V gene data show CDR1 as MNHEY and CDR2 as SMNVEV (reference sequence). Trimming left V 8 bases short and J 0 bases short, with 17 bases between. As DNA, the CDR3 is TGTGCCAGCCGGATGGGGAGGTTATACTCTGGGGCCAACGTCCTGACTTTC. Translation gives CASRMGRLYSGANVLTF.

This clone was seen just once. This sequence joins TRBV28 and TRBJ2-5; 9 nucleotides line up with TRBD1. The J segment lost 1 base and the V segment lost 7 bases, leaving 10 bases of the junction unmatched. This CDR3 contains 16 residues. The V gene's germline CDR1 is MDHEN and CDR2 SYDVKM. As DNA, the CDR3 is TGTGCCAGCAACGCCGGGACAGGGAGGTCCCAAGAGACCCAGTACTTC. Its protein is CASNAGTGRSQETQYF.

CDR3 sequence reads: CASSLVGQGSYEQYF. The DNA of the CDR3 is TGTGCCAGCAGCTTAGTGGGACAGGGCTCCTACGAGCAGTACTTC. The chain couples TRBV11-2 to TRBJ2-7, with TRBD1 identical over 9 bases. This CDR3 has 15 amino acids. From germline, CDR1 is SGHAT and CDR2 FQNNGV. The V gene end was trimmed by 1 base and the J gene end by 0 bases; junction bases not matched to a gene: 1.

V usage is TRBV10-3 and J usage is TRBJ2-5; no reliable D call. The CDR3 is 13 residues long. Germline V gene sequence: CDR1 ENHRY, CDR2 SYGVKD. Trimming pared 2 bases from V and 2 bases from J, leaving 6 bases between. The CDR3 DNA follows: TGTGCCATCAGTGAGACCAGTCAAGAGACCCAGTACTTC. Residues: CAISETSQETQYF.

J is TRBJ2-2 and V is TRBV30, with D perhaps TRBD1 (6 bases). Germline V CDR1 and CDR2: GTSNPN, SVGIG (reference sequence). V lost 4 bases and J 6 bases, leaving 15 bases between the germline ends. This CDR3 is built from 14 residues. The CDR3 DNA reads TGTGCCTGGACCGCGAGCCCAGGGGCCGGGGAGCTGTTTTTT. Protein sequence: CAWTASPGAGELFF.

This chain joins TRBV6-5 and TRBJ2-7; possibly TRBD2 for D (5 bases). CDR1 is MNHEY and CDR2 is SVGAGI in the germline V gene. V lost 0 bases and J lost 2, with 8 bases in between. This CDR3 comprises 14 residues. CDR3 in amino acids: CASSYSRGTYEQYF. The CDR3 bases are TGTGCCAGCAGTTACTCTCGGGGAACCTACGAGCAGTACTTC.

The J gene is TRBJ2-6, the V gene TRBV19; 7 bases are a match to TRBD1. Germline CDR1 and CDR2: LNHDA and SQIVND (reference sequence). This CDR3 has 18 amino acids. J was trimmed by 0 bases and V by 5 bases; bases with no gene match: 10. The CDR3 DNA sequence: TGTGCCAGTAGTGCTCAGGGGGTAGGGTACTCTGGGGCCAACGTCCTGACTTTC. Protein sequence: CASSAQGVGYSGANVLTF.

The chain couples TRBV10-3 to TRBJ2-7, with 13 positions matching TRBD2. Germline V gene data show CDR1 as ENHRY and CDR2 as SYGVKD. The CDR3 extends over 17 amino acids. V trimming: 2 bases; J trimming: 1 base; junction bases outside the gene matches: 5. CDR3 in amino acids: CAISEGLAGVLSYEQYF. CDR3 nucleotide sequence: TGTGCCATCAGTGAGGGACTAGCGGGAGTTCTGTCCTACGAGCAGTACTTC.

J is TRBJ1-2 and V is TRBV13; D might be TRBD1 (5 bases). The CDR3 consists of 15 residues. Trimming left V 1 base short and J 6 bases short, with 15 bases between. CDR1 is PRHDT and CDR2 is FYEKMQ in the germline V gene (reference sequence). The chain's CDR3 is CASSLEGNIRNGYTF. Written as DNA, the CDR3 is TGTGCCAGCAGCTTAGAGGGGAATATCCGAAATGGCTACACCTTC. The full variable domain, rest sourced from reference TRBV13 and TRBJ1-2, is AAGVIQSPRHLIKEKRETATLKCYPIPRHDTVYWYQQGPGQDPQFLISFYEKMQSDKGSIPDRFSAQQFSDYHSELNMSSLELGDSALYFCASSLEGNIRNGYTFGSGTRLTVV.